Presented here are 26 T cell receptor beta chains from one specimen sequenced in a study of neurological immune-mediated disorders. The time point denotes: longitudinal time-point 1 (baseline). TCRdb used MiXCR to reprocess the 5' RACE reads, holding one entry per CDR3 protein. The sample consists of some 49,000 distinct CDR3 sequences, 9% to 10% of them appearing once. Sequenced material: PBMCs. The receptors were sampled from a woman in her thirties or forties in good health.

Many counts were recorded for this clonotype. This rearrangement joins TRBV20-1 to TRBJ2-6; TRBD1 agrees at 9 bases. CDR1 is DFQATT and CDR2 is SNEGSKA in the germline V gene (reference sequence). CDR3 length equals 19 residues. Trimming took 2 bases from V and 1 from J; bases not matched to a gene: 12. CDR3 amino acids: CSARSPRDRERSGANVLTF. The CDR3 DNA is TGCAGTGCTAGATCCCCCCGGGACAGGGAGCGGTCTGGGGCCAACGTCCTGACTTTC.

In its sample, this clonotype was seen many times. The chain joins TRBV13 to TRBJ1-2, with D unresolved. Germline values: CDR1 PRHDT, CDR2 FYEKMQ (reference sequence). The ends were cut back, 5 bases at V and 6 bases at J, with 19 bases in the middle. This CDR3 spans 15 amino acids. Here the CDR3 DNA reads TGTGCCAGCAGCGGGAACCTACTATCATCGGATGGCTACACCTTC. Protein product: CASSGNLLSSDGYTF.

This clonotype was recorded many times. The J gene is TRBJ2-7, the V gene TRBV7-2, with TRBD2 identical over 10 bases. The CDR3 is made up of 17 amino acids. The V gene's germline CDR1 is SGHTA and CDR2 FQGNSA. J lost 4 bases, V lost 1 base, and 10 bases had no gene match. The CDR3 DNA reads TGTGCCAGCAGCTTAGTTCGAGCGGGAGGGCTAACTTACGAGCAGTACTTC. This gives the protein CASSLVRAGGLTYEQYF.

The chain links TRBV7-2 to TRBJ1-1, with unresolved D. The CDR3 has 13 residues. The ends were cut back, 5 bases at V and 1 base at J, with 8 bases in the middle. Germline CDR1 reads SGHTA; CDR2 reads FQGNSA. DNA of the CDR3: TGTGCCAGCAGCACTCGGACGAACACTGAAGCTTTCTTT. Protein product: CASSTRTNTEAFF. Full variable domain (rest looked up from reference TRBV7-2 and TRBJ1-1): GAGVSQSPSNKVTEKGKDVELRCDPISGHTALYWYRQSLGQGLEFLIYFQGNSAPDKSGLPSDRFSAERTGGSVSTLTIQRTQQEDSAVYLCASSTRTNTEAFFGQGTRLTVV.

Ten or more counts support this clonotype. V usage is TRBV6-5 and J usage is TRBJ2-3, with D perhaps matching TRBD1 or TRBD2 (5 bases each). The CDR3 runs 11 residues. CDR1 is MNHEY, CDR2 SVGAGI, per germline. Deletions cut 9 bases from V and 3 bases from J, with 7 bases between. CDR3: CASWGTDTQYF. The CDR3, as DNA: TGTGCCAGTTGGGGGACAGATACGCAGTATTTT.

In its sample, this clonotype was seen many times. V and J are TRBV5-1 and TRBJ2-5; the match to TRBD2 covers 8 bases. The CDR3 is 16 amino acids. Germline values: CDR1 SGHRS, CDR2 YFSETQ. V was clipped by 4 bases and J by 5 bases; unmatched bases: 13. CDR3 DNA: TGCGCCAGCAGCATTCTTTTAGCGGGGTCGGGGGAGACCCAGTACTTC. Translation: CASSILLAGSGETQYF.

This clonotype was found many times. The chain links TRBV6-2 or TRBV6-3 to TRBJ1-1, with D unresolved. Trimming took off 3 bases at V and 0 bases at J, with 8 bases between the two ends. The CDR3 spans 14 residues. Germline CDR1 reads MNHEY; CDR2 reads SVGEGT. CDR3 bases: TGTGCCAGCAGTTATTCTGTCATGAACACTGAAGCTTTCTTT. As protein: CASSYSVMNTEAFF.

Concerning this clonotype: The conserved phenylalanine or tryptophan is not found at the CDR3 terminus, so this likely reflects a read error. The gene calls are TRBV4-3 and TRBJ2-7; D possibly corresponds to TRBD2 (5 bases). V gave up 1 base and J gave up 4 bases, with 14 bases separating them. Per germline, CDR1 LGHNA and CDR2 YSLEER. This CDR3 comprises 15 residues. CDR3 DNA: TGCGCCAGCAGCCAAGTTTCAAGTCGGGGTTACGAGCAGTACCTC. This gives the protein CASSQVSSRGYEQYL.

This clonotype was recorded many times. The chain combines TRBV20-1 with TRBJ2-3; TRBD2 matches 7 bases. V gave up 0 bases and J gave up 0 bases; unmatched junction bases: 6. Germline-derived CDR1 and CDR2 are DFQATT and SNEGSKA (reference sequence). CDR3 length: 16 amino acids. The CDR3 DNA is TGCAGTGCTAGAGATCTCGGGGGGTTAAGCACAGATACGCAGTATTTT. Translation: CSARDLGGLSTDTQYF.

This clonotype was seen many times. V usage is TRBV25-1 and J usage is TRBJ2-7; 11 positions agree with TRBD2. Germline V gene data show CDR1 as MGHDK and CDR2 as SYGVNS. The CDR3 is 16 amino acids. The J segment lost 4 bases and the V segment lost 3 bases, leaving 8 bases of the junction unmatched. The CDR3 region has the DNA TGTGCCAGCAGTGACCCCACTAGCGGGAGTAGGTACGAGCAGTACTTC. It translates to CASSDPTSGSRYEQYF.

In this sample, this clonotype turned up many times. V usage is TRBV3-1 and J usage is TRBJ2-7, with TRBD2 identical over 9 bases. Germline loops: CDR1 LGHDT, CDR2 YNNKEL (reference sequence). V lost 0 bases to trimming and J lost 3 bases; unmatched junction nucleotides: 0. The CDR3 loop spans 14 amino acids. CDR3 loop: CASSQELAGYEQYF. The CDR3 nucleotides read TGTGCCAGCAGCCAAGAACTAGCGGGCTACGAGCAGTACTTC.

This clonotype was observed many times. The V gene is TRBV4-2, the J gene TRBJ2-7; D might be TRBD1 or TRBD2, each matching 5 bases. Germline values: CDR1 LGHNA, CDR2 YNFKEQ. The V gene lost 4 bases and the J gene lost 4 bases, with 20 bases spanning the gap. This CDR3 is 16 amino acids long. The CDR3 coding sequence is TGTGCCAGCAGCCCGAGGGCAGGGCCCTTAGGGTACGAGCAGTACTTC. It encodes CASSPRAGPLGYEQYF.

This clonotype has a count of ten or more. The chain uses TRBV9 and TRBJ2-1, with 13 bases matching TRBD2. Trimming at V came to 0 bases and at J to 9 bases, leaving 6 bases not matched to a gene. CDR1 is SGDLS, CDR2 YYNGEE, per germline. The CDR3 runs 16 residues. Here the CDR3 DNA reads TGTGCCAGCAGCGTAGGGGGACTAGCGGGGAGCGGTGAGCAGTTCTTC. Translating it yields CASSVGGLAGSGEQFF.

This clonotype has at least ten counts. CDR3 sequence reads: CASSLAGDSNQPQHF. DNA of the CDR3: TGTGCCAGCAGTTTGGCCGGGGACAGCAATCAGCCCCAGCATTTT. The V gene is TRBV12-3 or TRBV12-4, the J gene TRBJ1-5; possible D gene TRBD1, 5 bases. The V end lost 3 bases, the J end lost 1 base, and 10 bases lay between the germline ends. The CDR3 sequence is 15 residues long.

This clonotype was observed many times. The V and J genes are TRBV20-1 and TRBJ2-3, with D tentatively TRBD2 (6 bases). This CDR3 has 19 residues. Trimming stripped 5 bases from V and 2 bases from J, with 29 bases between. Germline lookup yields CDR1 DFQATT and CDR2 SNEGSKA (reference sequence). The CDR3 DNA reads as TGCAGTGCTCGAGGGGACTTCCGGGAACTAGCCGCTAACACAGATACGCAGTATTTT. It translates to CSARGDFRELAANTDTQYF.

In this sample, this clonotype turned up many times. V usage is TRBV24-1 and J usage is TRBJ1-1, with TRBD1 matching over 7 bases. This CDR3 is built from 14 residues. Germline-derived CDR1 and CDR2 are KGHDR and SFDVKD. After removal of 4 bases from V and 4 bases from J, the junction contained 5 bases not matched to a gene. CDR3 amino acids: CATSESDRPTEAFF. The CDR3 nucleotides are TGTGCCACCAGTGAATCGGACAGGCCCACTGAAGCTTTCTTT.

In this sample, this clonotype turned up many times. The rearrangement uses TRBV12-3 or TRBV12-4 and TRBJ1-1; D gene unclear. V was clipped by 3 bases and J by 10 bases, with 9 bases between them. This CDR3 is built from 11 residues. The CDR3 protein is CASSLMLAAFF. CDR3 sequence (DNA): TGTGCCAGCAGTTTGATGCTAGCAGCTTTCTTT.

This clonotype was seen ten or more times. The chain combines TRBV18 with TRBJ2-4; maybe TRBD2 (6 bases). Trimming removed 0 bases at V and 2 bases at J, with 17 bases between. The CDR3 contains 18 residues. Germline values: CDR1 KGHSH, CDR2 LQKENI. DNA for the CDR3: TGTGCCAGCTCACCACCCTCCGCCGGGAGTAGTTCCAAAAACATTCAGTACTTC. This codes for CASSPPSAGSSSKNIQYF.

This clonotype was seen repeatedly, ten times or more. V is TRBV7-9 and J is TRBJ2-5, with 8 bases matching TRBD2. CDR1 is SEHNR and CDR2 is FQNEAQ in the germline V gene (reference sequence). After removal of 3 bases from V and 5 bases from J, the junction contained 11 bases not matched to a gene. The length of the CDR3 is 16 residues. The CDR3 spells CASSLPQRGLRETQYF. The CDR3 region has the DNA TGTGCCAGCAGCTTGCCCCAGCGGGGGCTCAGGGAGACCCAGTACTTC.

This clonotype was counted ten times or more. In DNA, the CDR3 is TGCGCCAGCAGTGACGCGGGACAGACAGATACGCAGTATTTT. Its protein is CASSDAGQTDTQYF. The chain links TRBV10-1 to TRBJ2-3, with a tentative D call TRBD1 (7 bases). CDR1 is WNHNN and CDR2 is SYGVQD in the germline V gene (reference sequence). This CDR3 comprises 14 residues. Trimming took 3 bases from V and 3 from J, leaving 10 bases between them.

This clonotype showed up many times. The CDR3 region has the DNA TGTGCCAGCAGTTACTCCGGCGGATACTACGAGCAGTACTTC. Translated: CASSYSGGYYEQYF. The chain is built from TRBV6-2 or TRBV6-3 and TRBJ2-7; D gene uncertain. Trimming pared 0 bases from V and 3 bases from J, leaving 9 bases between. This CDR3 region has 14 residues. CDR1 and CDR2 from the germline V gene are MNHEY and SVGEGT.

This clonotype was counted ten times or more. This chain joins TRBV5-6 and TRBJ1-1; possibly TRBD1 for D (5 bases). Trimming pared 0 bases from V and 6 bases from J, leaving 15 bases between. The CDR3 length is 15 residues. CDR1 is SGHDT, CDR2 YYEEEE, per germline. The CDR3 here is CASSLVGRATAEAFF. CDR3 DNA sequence: TGTGCCAGCAGCTTGGTGGGCAGGGCAACGGCTGAAGCTTTCTTT.

This chain connects TRBV20-1 to TRBJ1-1; D is uncertain. This CDR3 is built from 10 residues. Germline-derived CDR1 and CDR2 are DFQATT and SNEGSKA (reference sequence). The germline V and J ends were trimmed by 1 base and 11 bases, with 8 bases remaining between them. The CDR3 here is CSARATAAFF. The CDR3 nucleotides are TGCAGTGCTAGAGCTACAGCGGCTTTCTTT.

There are many counts of this clonotype. The chain uses TRBV12-3 or TRBV12-4 and TRBJ1-4; D gene ambiguous. V lost 2 bases and J 2 bases, leaving 6 bases between the germline ends. The CDR3 sequence is 14 residues long. The CDR3 here is CASSLRGTNEKLFF. Here the CDR3 DNA reads TGTGCCAGCAGTTTACGGGGTACTAATGAAAAACTGTTTTTT.

This clonotype was seen at least ten times. The chain recombines TRBV5-1 with TRBJ1-5, with TRBD1 identical over 7 bases. V gave up 0 bases and J gave up 6 bases; unmatched junction bases: 3. The V gene's germline CDR1 is SGHRS and CDR2 YFSETQ. CDR3 size: 14 residues. CDR3 DNA: TGCGCCAGCAGCTTGGCGTCAGGGGGTCAGCCCCAGCATTTT. Translation gives CASSLASGGQPQHF.

This clonotype has a count of ten or more. The CDR3 coding sequence is TGCGCCAGCAGCTTGGCAGTGGGGGTGGGGTCCTACGAGCAGTACTTC. Amino acid sequence: CASSLAVGVGSYEQYF. The chain links TRBV5-1 to TRBJ2-7, with D possibly called TRBD1 or TRBD2 (5 bases each). The CDR3 sequence is 16 residues long. Trimming stripped 0 bases from V and 1 base from J, with 14 bases between. Germline assignment: CDR1 SGHRS and CDR2 YFSETQ.